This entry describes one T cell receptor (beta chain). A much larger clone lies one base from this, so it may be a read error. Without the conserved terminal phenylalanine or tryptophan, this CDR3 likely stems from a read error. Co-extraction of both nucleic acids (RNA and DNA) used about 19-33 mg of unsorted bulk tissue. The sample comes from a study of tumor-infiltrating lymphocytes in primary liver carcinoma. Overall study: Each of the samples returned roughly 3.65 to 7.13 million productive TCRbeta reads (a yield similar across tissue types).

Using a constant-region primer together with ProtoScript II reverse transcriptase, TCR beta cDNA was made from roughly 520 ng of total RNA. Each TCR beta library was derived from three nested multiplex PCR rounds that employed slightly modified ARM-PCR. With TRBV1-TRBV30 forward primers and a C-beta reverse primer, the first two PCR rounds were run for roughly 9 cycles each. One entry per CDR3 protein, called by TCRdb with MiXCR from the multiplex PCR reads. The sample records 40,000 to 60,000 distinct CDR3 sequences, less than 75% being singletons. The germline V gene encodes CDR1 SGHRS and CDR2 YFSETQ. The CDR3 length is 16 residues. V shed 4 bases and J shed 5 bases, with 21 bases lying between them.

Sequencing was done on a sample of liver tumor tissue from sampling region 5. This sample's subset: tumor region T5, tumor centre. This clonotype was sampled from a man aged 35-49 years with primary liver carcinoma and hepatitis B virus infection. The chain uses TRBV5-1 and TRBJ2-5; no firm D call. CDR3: CASSHPLRAEDETQYL. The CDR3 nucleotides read TGCGCCAGCAGCCACCCTCTTAGAGCAGAGGATGAGACCCAGTACTTG.